This TCR beta chain stems from a study of a mutant IDH1 vaccine in newly diagnosed glioma. J lost 4 bases, V lost 3 bases, and 3 bases had no gene match. Germline V gives CDR1 SGHNT, CDR2 YYREEE (reference sequence). The CDR3 loop spans 14 amino acids. The method was immunoSEQ multiplex PCR; TCRdb's version includes in-frame clones alone and lacks a portion of them. The sample carries about 51,000 clones, about 83% recorded once. Time point denoted: baseline, week 1 (first vaccination visit). The treatment here: pre-vaccination baseline after standard-of-care therapy. The chain employs TRBV5-4 and TRBJ2-2; TRBD1 matches 7 bases. The starting material was PBMCs, obtained from a glioma patient treated with radiotherapy, temozolomide or both. This clonotype was obtained from a woman aged 35 to 49 with glioma. Written as DNA, the CDR3 is TGTGCCAGCAGCTCCCGGGACAGCACCGGGGAGCTGTTTTTT. Amino acid sequence: CASSSRDSTGELFF.